This entry features one T cell receptor beta chain sequence. This sample was taken from a study of OX40 agonist ivuxolimab in advanced cancers. Overall study context: Three patients got partial responses; one had hepatocellular carcinoma and two had cutaneous melanoma.

Generated by immunoSEQ multiplex PCR, the TCRdb table keeps only in-frame clones and is missing some. This sample yields 50,000 to 65,000 clones, of which 80% to 90% are seen a single time; 0.55% to 0.6% belongs to the top ten. The source material was CD4+ or CD8+ T cells sorted from blood, sampled in a trial of the OX40 agonist ivuxolimab. This TCR was recovered from an adult with an advanced solid tumor such as melanoma, head and neck, liver or kidney cancer.

CDR3 sequence reads: CSATREGSGGYTF. The CDR3 nucleotides read TGCAGCGCCACCCGGGAGGGGTCGGGTGGCTACACCTTC. This sequence joins TRBV29-1 and TRBJ1-2, with D maybe TRBD1 (5 bases). The CDR3 loop spans 13 amino acids. Germline V gene lookup returns CDR1 SQVTM and CDR2 ANQGSEA. The V end lost 7 bases, the J end lost 7 bases, and 19 bases lay between the germline ends.